This T cell receptor (beta chain) was found in a study of type 1 and type 2 diabetes patients. In the study overall: Samples came from type 1 diabetic, type 2 diabetic or nondiabetic people, recruited in China.

Comments on this clonotype: What it binds is not known.

Points from the study as a whole: Type 2 diabetes patients had few highly-expanded CD4+ clones, median one. Groups were not age- or gender-matched, which may bias interpretation.

PCR was run on genomic DNA. The TCR beta CDR3 region was amplified using 30 forward and 13 reverse primers. TCRdb re-analysed the multiplex PCR reads in MiXCR, keeping a single row per CDR3 protein. This table holds around 300,000 distinct CDR3 sequences, around 47% found once. This CDR3 has 19 amino acids. Trimming at V came to 2 bases and at J to 2 bases, leaving 10 bases not matched to a gene. The germline V gene has CDR1 SGHTA and CDR2 FQGTGA. All diabetic donors were classified as either type 1 or type 2 diabetes. V and J are TRBV7-3 and TRBJ2-6, with 9 bases matching TRBD1. The sequence derives from a man younger than 35 with type 2 diabetes. The sequencing input was peripheral blood mononuclear cells (PBMCs). DNA for the CDR3: TGTGCCAGCAGCTTAGGAAATCAGGGACAGGGTCCTGGGGCCAACGTCCTGACTTTC. This translates into CASSLGNQGQGPGANVLTF. Based on the CDR3 plus reference TRBV7-3 and TRBJ2-6, the full variable domain is GAGVSQTPSNKVTEKGKYVELRCDPISGHTALYWYRQSLGQGPEFLIYFQGTGAADDSGLPNDRFFAVRPEGSVSTLKIQRTERGDSAVYLCASSLGNQGQGPGANVLTFGAGSRLTVL.